Each of the 9 T cell receptor beta chains below was sequenced from the same sample in a study of T cell repertoires in cytomegalovirus infection. Their target antigens are unknown. From the reads, TCRdb called clonotypes with MiXCR, one entry per CDR3 protein. The sample contains more than 20,000 distinct CDR3 sequences, around 40% of which appear only once. The material sequenced was CD8+ T cells from cultured PBMCs, taken from culture after CMV antigen stimulation. The receptors originated from a human donor in good health (CMV status not recorded). Some clones in this sample may be carry-over from other donors' samples.

The V call is TRBV19, the J call TRBJ1-1; D remains ambiguous. The CDR3 extends over 13 amino acids. Per the germline V gene, CDR1 is LNHDA and CDR2 is SQIVND (reference sequence). V was trimmed by 1 base and J by 1 base, leaving 4 bases between them. The chain's CDR3 is CASSIVWNTEAFF. The DNA of the CDR3 is TGTGCCAGTAGTATAGTCTGGAACACTGAAGCTTTCTTT.

The genes are TRBV7-9 and TRBJ2-2; the D gene is possibly TRBD1 (6 bases). The CDR3 has 15 amino acids. Between the trimmed V and J ends, which lost 6 bases and 3 bases, there was a span of 14 bases. The V gene's germline CDR1 is SEHNR and CDR2 FQNEAQ (reference sequence). The chain's CDR3 is CASRVTGLDTGELFF. CDR3 nucleotide sequence: TGTGCCAGCAGGGTGACAGGATTAGACACCGGGGAGCTGTTTTTT.

The table lists this clonotype with a few counts. This rearrangement joins TRBV20-1 to TRBJ2-3; TRBD2 matches 8 bases. CDR3 size: 15 residues. V lost 3 bases, J lost 0 bases, and 5 bases stayed unmatched. The germline CDR1 and CDR2 sequences are DFQATT and SNEGSKA (reference sequence). Here the CDR3 reads CSARIREGSTDTQYF. CDR3 coding DNA: TGCAGTGCTAGGATTCGGGAGGGAAGCACAGATACGCAGTATTTT.

The chain is built from TRBV28 and TRBJ1-6; TRBD1 matches 7 bases. The length of the CDR3 is 15 residues. V gave up 4 bases and J gave up 3 bases; unmatched junction bases: 3. The germline CDR1 and CDR2 sequences are MDHEN and SYDVKM. CDR3 sequence: CASSYGQDYNSPLHF. CDR3 DNA: TGTGCCAGCAGTTACGGACAGGACTATAATTCACCCCTCCACTTT.

This clonotype was detected only a few times. The chain recombines TRBV7-3 with TRBJ2-3; no reliable D call. From germline, CDR1 is SGHTA and CDR2 FQGTGA. CDR3 length: 13 amino acids. Trimming removed 5 bases from V and 0 bases from J, with 6 bases in between. CDR3 coding DNA: TGTGCCAGCAGCAGTACTAGCACAGATACGCAGTATTTT. This encodes CASSSTSTDTQYF.

This clonotype was picked up many times. The CDR3 DNA sequence: TGTGCCAGCAGTTTAAGCGGGAGGGCATATGAGCAGTTCTTC. Translating it yields CASSLSGRAYEQFF. V gene TRBV27 combines with J gene TRBJ2-1; 10 nucleotides match TRBD2. J was trimmed by 8 bases and V by 2 bases; bases with no gene match: 3. The germline V gene encodes CDR1 MNHEY and CDR2 SMNVEV (reference sequence). This CDR3 contains 14 residues.

This clonotype was seen only a few times. CDR3 in DNA: TGTGCCATCACTCAGGGGAGAGAATCACCCCTCCACTTT. Residues: CAITQGRESPLHF. This chain connects TRBV10-3 to TRBJ1-6; TRBD1 might be the D (6 bases). V dropped 7 bases and J dropped 10 bases, with 14 bases sitting between them. From germline, CDR1 is ENHRY and CDR2 SYGVKD. This CDR3 has 13 amino acids.

This clonotype was observed a few times. This chain uses TRBV7-6 with TRBJ1-2; D gene uncertain. Trimming took 5 bases from V and 8 from J, leaving 9 bases between them. The germline V gene encodes CDR1 SGHVS and CDR2 FNYEAQ. The length of the CDR3 is 11 residues. CDR3 region: CASSHGGGYTF. The CDR3 DNA is TGTGCCAGCAGCCACGGAGGAGGCTACACCTTC.

The V call is TRBV7-3, the J call TRBJ2-1; possibly TRBD1 for D (8 bases). Looked up from germline, CDR1 is SGHTA and CDR2 is FQGTGA. V lost 5 bases to trimming and J lost 4 bases, with 15 bases between them. The CDR3 totals 15 residues. The CDR3 DNA reads as TGTGCCAGCAGCCCACAGGGGGGGCGATACAATGAGCAGTTCTTC. Protein: CASSPQGGRYNEQFF.